One T cell receptor beta chain is described in this entry. There is no known antigen for this receptor. No much larger clonotype is one base removed from it; base qualities were not supplied. For sequencing of the TCRbeta CDR3 region, genomic DNA was extracted from the sorted cells. The immunoSEQ Assay was used for sequencing of TCRbeta CDR3 regions. TCRdb carries this immuneACCESS record with in-frame sequences only. Its versions omit some clonotypes, under half of them owing to an unresolved V gene in the studies checked, with the rest unexplained. This sample is represented by tens of thousands of clones; approximately 88% of them were singletons. Less than 15% of the sample belongs to the ten largest clones. The data were obtained in a study of OX40 agonist ivuxolimab in advanced cancers. Background for the entire study: Ivuxolimab was a fully human IgG2 agonistic monoclonal antibody targeting the costimulatory receptor OX40 (CD134). Intravenous ivuxolimab was administered to patients every 2 weeks at six dose levels: 0.01, 0.1, 0.3, 1.5, 3 and 10 mg/kg. Of the roughly 52 dose-escalation patients, hepatocellular carcinoma was present in about 19, melanoma in roughly 15, renal cell carcinoma in 9 and head and neck cancer in 9. The dose-escalation cohort was roughly 83% male with a mean age of approximately 60 years, ranging from about 20 to 85. Prior anti-PD-1, anti-PD-L1 or anti-CTLA-4 therapy was permitted, and checkpoint inhibitors had been received by less than 45% of dose-escalation patients. Three dose-escalation patients achieved partial responses, one with hepatocellular carcinoma and two with cutaneous melanoma. Peripheral TCRbeta sequencing aimed to test whether ivuxolimab altered TCR sequence diversity and caused clonal T-cell expansion. The monotherapy dose-escalation portion (N ≈ 52 patients) of the phase I ivuxolimab trial is reported in the paper.

Patients with a history of autoimmune disease or receiving systemic immunosuppression were excluded from the trial. Peripheral blood for TCR sequencing was collected from all dose cohorts at baseline, on cycle 4 day 1, and on cycle 7 day 1. Samples came from an open-label, multicenter, first-in-human phase I dose-escalation trial of ivuxolimab. Adults with locally advanced or metastatic melanoma, renal cell carcinoma, hepatocellular carcinoma or head and neck squamous cell carcinoma were enrolled in the trial. Before TCR sequencing, CD4+ T cells and CD8+ T cells from peripheral blood were sorted into separate populations. Study-wide conclusions, independent of this receptor: Which antigens the clonally expanded peripheral T cells were specific for was not determined. Low levels of normalized T-cell clonal expansion were also seen in some nonresponding patients. At doses of 0.1 to 3.0 mg/kg, clonal expansion of both CD4+ and CD8+ blood T cells was observed from baseline to week 6. Partial responders in the 0.1-3.0 mg/kg groups had among the lowest normalized peripheral clonal expansion, especially among CD8+ T cells. After ivuxolimab, expanded clones were on average more numerous among CD8+ T cells than among CD4+ T cells.

For CDR1 and CDR2, the germline V gene lists SGHTA and FQGNSA. Including cysteine and phenylalanine, the CDR3 has 12 amino acids. Of all the DNA, just the CDR3 is kept, 36 bases in frame from base 1. Ends trimmed: V by 5 bases, J by 9 bases; bases unmatched to a gene: 6. This sample comprised CD4+ or CD8+ T cells sorted from blood, obtained in a trial of the OX40 agonist ivuxolimab. The source of this sequence is an adult with an advanced solid tumor such as melanoma, head and neck, liver or kidney cancer. The chain uses TRBV7-2 and TRBJ1-1; 7 bases in between match TRBD1. The CDR3 protein sequence reads: CASSQRQGKAFF. The nucleotide sequence reads TGTGCCAGCAGCCAAAGACAGGGAAAAGCTTTCTTT. Outside the CDR3, residues come from the reference TRBV7-2 and TRBJ1-1 proteins, so the full variable domain is: GAGVSQSPSNKVTEKGKDVELRCDPISGHTALYWYRQSLGQGLEFLIYFQGNSAPDKSGLPSDRFSAERTGGSVSTLTIQRTQQEDSAVYLCASSQRQGKAFFGQGTRLTVV.